This T cell receptor (beta chain) is drawn from a study of siplizumab effects on memory and regulatory T cells. V was shortened by 2 bases and J by 6 bases, with 9 bases between the two germline ends. The CDR3 length is 13 residues. The germline CDR1 and CDR2 sequences are SGHNT and YYREEE (reference sequence). Sequencing was performed with immunoSEQ multiplex PCR; in TCRdb, only in-frame clones are kept and a portion is missing. The profile shows about 50,000 clones, more than 75% of them singletons. The source material was naive CD8+ T cells sorted from blood. The TCR was taken from a human donor in good health. The rearrangement links TRBV5-4 to TRBJ2-1; D is uncertain. The CDR3 DNA follows: TGTGCCAGCAGCTTCGGCCCTCCCAATGAGCAGTTCTTC. Its translation is CASSFGPPNEQFF.